These 8 T cell receptor beta chains were sequenced from one sample in a study of shared clonotypes between healthy human individuals. Data came from immunoSEQ multiplex PCR; TCRdb stores just in-frame clones and leaves some out. The table shows 850,000 to 1,200,000 clones, with roughly 80% occurring only once. Input material: memory CD4+ T cells sorted from blood. Subset: CD45RA-negative fraction. These receptors were obtained from a man aged 18 to 29 in good health.

The chain employs TRBV9 and TRBJ2-1; no reliable D call. This CDR3 has 14 amino acids. From germline, CDR1 is SGDLS and CDR2 YYNGEE. V was shortened by 4 bases and J by 5 bases, with 13 bases between the two germline ends. The CDR3 region is CASSPRTVNNEQFF. The CDR3 nucleotides read TGTGCCAGCAGCCCTAGGACGGTAAACAATGAGCAGTTCTTC.

This sequence joins TRBV4-3 and TRBJ1-1; D is perhaps TRBD1 (6 bases). The CDR3 covers 17 residues. V lost 0 bases and J 1 base, leaving 15 bases between the germline ends. Germline assignment: CDR1 LGHNA and CDR2 YSLEER. The chain's CDR3 is CASSQDRRGGSNTEAFF. The CDR3 DNA follows: TGCGCCAGCAGCCAAGATCGGAGGGGGGGATCGAACACTGAAGCTTTCTTT.

The CDR3 coding sequence is TGTGCCAGCAGCGTAGGGGGAGGAGCGGGAGGGGAGACCCAGTACTTC. It specifies CASSVGGGAGGETQYF. This chain uses TRBV9 with TRBJ2-5; TRBD2 matches 10 bases. V trimming: 0 bases; J trimming: 5 bases; junction bases outside the gene matches: 7. Germline CDR1 and CDR2: SGDLS and YYNGEE. The CDR3 spans 16 residues.

Remarks on this clone: Other DNA sequences in this sample translate to the same CDR3. The V gene is TRBV6-1, the J gene TRBJ2-2; TRBD1 is a possible D gene (5 bases). Germline CDR1 and CDR2: MNHNS and SASEGT. This CDR3 region has 15 residues. V was cut by 1 base and J by 3 bases, with 9 bases left in between. The CDR3 region has the DNA TGTGCCAGCAGTGAAGGGGGCAGGGACACCGGGGAGCTGTTTTTT. Amino acid sequence: CASSEGGRDTGELFF.

The chain uses TRBV30 and TRBJ1-2, with D maybe TRBD1 (5 bases). This CDR3 comprises 11 residues. Germline assignment: CDR1 GTSNPN and CDR2 SVGIG (reference sequence). V lost 5 bases, J lost 7 bases, and 11 bases lay in between. DNA for the CDR3: TGTGCCTGGGCGACCCAGGGTGGCTACACCTTC. This codes for CAWATQGGYTF.

The V call is TRBV11-2, the J call TRBJ1-3; TRBD1 matches at 8 bases. The CDR3 is 16 amino acids. V was clipped by 5 bases and J by 4 bases; unmatched bases: 10. Germline V gene sequence: CDR1 SGHAT, CDR2 FQNNGV. The CDR3: CASSPPGRGPGNTIYF. CDR3 sequence (DNA): TGTGCCAGCAGCCCCCCCGGCAGGGGGCCGGGAAACACCATATATTTT.

To note about this clone: The sample has other DNA sequences that encode this CDR3 too. The chain joins TRBV6-1 to TRBJ1-6; the match to TRBD1 covers 9 bases. V lost 4 bases, J lost 5 bases, and 3 bases stayed unmatched. Germline V lookup: CDR1 MNHNS, CDR2 SASEGT. The CDR3 contains 15 residues. CDR3 DNA sequence: TGTGCCAGCAGTGGCGGACAGGGGAATAATTCACCCCTCCACTTT. Translating gives CASSGGQGNNSPLHF.

This clone was found a few times. The chain links TRBV10-3 to TRBJ1-2; 7 bases fit TRBD1. CDR3 length equals 13 residues. Germline CDR1 reads ENHRY; CDR2 reads SYGVKD. Trimming cost V 6 bases and J 8 bases; bases outside gene matches: 9. CDR3 region: CAISHKTGQGYTF. The CDR3, as DNA: TGTGCCATCAGCCATAAGACAGGGCAGGGCTACACCTTC.